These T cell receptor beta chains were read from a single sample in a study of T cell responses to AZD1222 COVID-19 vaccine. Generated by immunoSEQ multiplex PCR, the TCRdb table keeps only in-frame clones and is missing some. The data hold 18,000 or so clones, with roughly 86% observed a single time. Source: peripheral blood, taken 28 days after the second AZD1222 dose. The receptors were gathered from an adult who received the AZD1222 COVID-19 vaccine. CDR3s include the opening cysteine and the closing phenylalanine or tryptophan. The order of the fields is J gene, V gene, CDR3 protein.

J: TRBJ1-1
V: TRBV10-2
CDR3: CASSEVLTEAFF

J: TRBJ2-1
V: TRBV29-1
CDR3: CSVAGFQGHEQFF

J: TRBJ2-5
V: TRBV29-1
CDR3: CSVEGTWGETQYF

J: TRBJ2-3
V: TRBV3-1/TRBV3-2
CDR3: CASRTSGEGDTQYF

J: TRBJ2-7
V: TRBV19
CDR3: CASQGLAGVRSYEQYF

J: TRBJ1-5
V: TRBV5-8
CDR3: CASSFFNQPQHF

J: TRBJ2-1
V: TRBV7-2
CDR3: CASSSSTSTQFF

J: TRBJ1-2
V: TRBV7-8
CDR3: CASSLPTGGGRVGYTF

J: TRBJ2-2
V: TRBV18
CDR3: CASSPRGQSIPGELFF

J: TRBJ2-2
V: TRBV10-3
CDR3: CAISGASGAEGELFF

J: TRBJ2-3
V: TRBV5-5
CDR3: CASSLAPSGRAYF

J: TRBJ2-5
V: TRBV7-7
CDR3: CASSPALRQGETQYF

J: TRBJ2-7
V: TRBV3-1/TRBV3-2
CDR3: CASSPLAGGTSYEQYF

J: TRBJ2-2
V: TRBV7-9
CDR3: CASSLAGGWNTGELFF

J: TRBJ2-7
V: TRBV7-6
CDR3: CASSSSSGGAYEQYF

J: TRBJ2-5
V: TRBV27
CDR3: CASSLGQSQETQYF